Following are 23 T cell receptor beta chains from one sample sequenced in a study of T-cell memory formation after mild COVID-19. MiXCR was run by TCRdb on the 5' RACE reads, yielding one entry per CDR3 protein. The repertoire includes 350,000 or so distinct CDR3 sequences, roughly 21% of them detected once, and roughly an eighth sits in the top ten. Sequencing was carried out using PBMCs or a T cell subset sorted from them (not recorded which). The receptors shown here come from an adult woman who had mild COVID-19 (a few samples of this study predate the infection). Cell type and time point are not known.

With respect to this clonotype: With a much larger clone just one base away, this may be a read error. The chain uses TRBV15 and TRBJ1-2; D might be TRBD1 (5 bases). Germline CDR1 reads LNHNV; CDR2 reads YYDKDF (reference sequence). There are 14 residues in the CDR3. Here the CDR3 DNA reads TGTGACACCAGCGGGCAAGGACACCGAAGGGGCTACACCTTC. Encoded protein: CDTSGQGHRRGYTF. The full variable domain, in which reference TRBV15 and TRBJ1-2 provide the parts outside the CDR3, is DAMVIQNPRYQVTQFGKPVTLSCSQTLNHNVMYWYQQKSSQAPKLLFHYYDKDFNNEADTPDNFQSRRPNTSFCFLDIRSPGLGDTAMYLCDTSGQGHRRGYTFGSGTRLTVV.

The gene calls are TRBV12-3 or TRBV12-4 and TRBJ2-7; 7 bases line up with TRBD1. The J segment lost 0 bases and the V segment lost 6 bases, leaving 8 bases of the junction unmatched. The CDR3 loop spans 15 amino acids. This chain's CDR3 is CASSPTTGNSYEQYF. In nucleotides, the CDR3 is TGTGCCAGCAGCCCCACGACAGGGAACTCCTACGAGCAGTACTTC.

This chain links TRBV3-1 with TRBJ1-4, with unresolved D. The CDR3 has 14 residues. Germline V gene data show CDR1 as LGHDT and CDR2 as YNNKEL (reference sequence). Between the trimmed V and J ends, which lost 6 bases and 0 bases, there was a span of 8 bases. The DNA for the CDR3 is TGTGCCAGCAGGCCAGGCGCAACTAATGAAAAACTGTTTTTT. Amino acid sequence: CASRPGATNEKLFF.

The CDR3 protein is CASSPYPPGQRTYNEQFF. For the CDR3, the DNA is TGTGCCAGCTCACCTTATCCTCCGGGACAGCGAACTTACAATGAGCAGTTCTTC. This chain links TRBV18 with TRBJ2-1; TRBD1 matches at 7 bases. Trimming cost V 3 bases and J 4 bases; bases outside gene matches: 15. There are 18 residues in the CDR3. From germline, CDR1 is KGHSH and CDR2 LQKENI. The full variable domain, its missing parts supplied by reference TRBV18 and TRBJ2-1, is NAGVMQNPRHLVRRRGQEARLRCSPMKGHSHVYWYRQLPEEGLKFMVYLQKENIIDESGMPKERFSAEFPKEGPSILRIQQVVRGDSAAYFCASSPYPPGQRTYNEQFFGPGTRLTVL.

V usage is TRBV15 and J usage is TRBJ2-3; 9 bases are shared with TRBD2. V was clipped by 3 bases and J by 4 bases; unmatched bases: 11. The V gene's germline CDR1 is LNHNV and CDR2 YYDKDF (reference sequence). The CDR3 has 17 residues. The CDR3 coding sequence is TGTGCCACCAGCAGCCTTCTTAGCGGGAGTTCGCCAGATACGCAGTATTTT. As protein: CATSSLLSGSSPDTQYF.

Relative to its sample, this clonotype is medium-sized (0.01 to 0.1%). V usage is TRBV15 and J usage is TRBJ2-3; TRBD2 matches at 9 bases. Germline CDR1 reads LNHNV; CDR2 reads YYDKDF (reference sequence). The CDR3 consists of 17 residues. With 0 bases clipped from V and 3 bases from J, the junction kept 7 bases outside the gene matches. CDR3 coding DNA: TGTGCCACCAGCAGAGATCGACTAGCGGCGGCAACAGATACGCAGTATTTT. The encoded protein is CATSRDRLAAATDTQYF.

This clonotype was detected a few times. CDR3 sequence: CASEEAGEETQYF. CDR3 DNA sequence: TGTGCCAGCGAGGAAGCGGGAGAAGAGACCCAGTACTTC. This chain links TRBV7-2 with TRBJ2-5; TRBD2 matches at 8 bases. CDR1 SGHTA and CDR2 FQGNSA come from the germline V gene. CDR3 length: 13 residues. J gave up 3 bases and V 8 bases, and 5 bases lay outside the gene matches.

This clonotype was detected a few times. CDR3 sequence reads: CASSWETGDFYEQYF. The CDR3, as DNA: TGCGCCAGCAGCTGGGAGACAGGGGACTTCTACGAGCAGTACTTC. The chain carries TRBV5-1 and TRBJ2-7; 8 bases line up with TRBD1. In germline, CDR1 is SGHRS, CDR2 YFSETQ. The CDR3 has 15 residues. Trimming removed 3 bases from V and 3 bases from J; junction bases left unmatched: 8.

Only a few counts were recorded for this clonotype. This sequence joins TRBV9 and TRBJ2-3, with TRBD2 identical over 10 bases. Germline V gives CDR1 SGDLS, CDR2 YYNGEE. This CDR3 has 16 residues. J lost 0 bases, V lost 3 bases, and 4 bases had no gene match. CDR3: CASSGRTSGSTDTQYF. CDR3 in DNA: TGTGCCAGCAGCGGGCGGACTAGCGGCAGCACAGATACGCAGTATTTT.

This clonotype was detected many times. The rearrangement joins TRBV7-7 to TRBJ2-5; D might be TRBD2 (5 bases). The CDR3 loop spans 14 amino acids. Trimming removed 5 bases at V and 5 bases at J, with 15 bases between. Germline CDR1 and CDR2: SSHAT and FNYEAQ (reference sequence). In nucleotides, the CDR3 is TGTGCCAGCAGCCCCCAGTTCTCGGGGGAGACCCAGTACTTC. It specifies CASSPQFSGETQYF. The full variable domain, rest sourced from reference TRBV7-7 and TRBJ2-5, is GAGVSQSPRYKVTKRGQDVTLRCDPISSHATLYWYQQALGQGPEFLTYFNYEAQPDKSGLPSDRFSAERPEGSISTLTIQRTEQRDSAMYRCASSPQFSGETQYFGPGTRLLVL.

The V and J genes are TRBV11-3 and TRBJ2-3; 10 bases line up with TRBD2. The germline CDR1 and CDR2 sequences are SGHNT and YENEEA. CDR3 length: 16 amino acids. V shed 2 bases and J 0 bases; nucleotides not matched to a gene: 2. The DNA for the CDR3 is TGTGCCAGCAGCTTAAATAGCGGGGGGAGCACAGATACGCAGTATTTT. Amino acid sequence: CASSLNSGGSTDTQYF.

This clonotype appeared once. The chain couples TRBV7-9 to TRBJ2-5; D remains unclear. Trimming shortened V by 5 bases and J by 3 bases, and 10 bases separated the two germline ends. CDR3 size: 13 residues. Germline CDR1 and CDR2: SEHNR and FQNEAQ (reference sequence). CDR3 bases: TGTGCCAGCAGCGCGGACGGCAAAGAGACCCAGTACTTC. This translates into CASSADGKETQYF.

The sample holds a few counts of this clonotype. The chain combines TRBV6-6 with TRBJ2-3, with TRBD2 identical over 9 bases. The CDR3 length is 15 residues. CDR1 and CDR2 (germline): MNHNY, SVGAGI (reference sequence). The V and J ends lost 2 bases and 0 bases, in that order; junction bases with no gene match: 0. CDR3 residues: CASSYTSGSTDTQYF. The CDR3 DNA follows: TGTGCCAGCAGTTACACTAGCGGGAGCACAGATACGCAGTATTTT.

The V call is TRBV3-1, the J call TRBJ2-7; D gene ambiguous. CDR3 length equals 13 residues. CDR1 LGHDT and CDR2 YNNKEL come from the germline V gene (reference sequence). The germline V and J ends were trimmed by 4 bases and 3 bases, with 10 bases remaining between them. As DNA, the CDR3 is TGTGCCAGCAGCCCCGGAGTGGTCTACGAGCAGTACTTC. Its protein product is CASSPGVVYEQYF.

The chain has TRBV5-4 and TRBJ2-1; no reliable D call. Germline V gives CDR1 SGHNT, CDR2 YYREEE (reference sequence). The CDR3 extends over 13 amino acids. The V end was cut by 0 bases, the J end by 8 bases, with 9 bases between. CDR3 DNA: TGTGCCAGCAGCTTGGCTGGCGTGGATGAGCAGTTCTTC. Protein product: CASSLAGVDEQFF.

This clonotype was counted a few times. This sequence joins TRBV29-1 and TRBJ2-7, with D perhaps assigned TRBD1 or TRBD2 (6 bases each). The CDR3 sequence is 14 residues long. Between the trimmed V and J ends, which lost 3 bases and 2 bases, there was a span of 14 bases. The germline gives CDR1 SQVTM, CDR2 ANQGSEA. The CDR3 bases are TGCAGCGTTGACACGGGGGCGAATGCCTACGAGCAGTACTTC. Its protein product is CSVDTGANAYEQYF.

This clonotype was detected only a few times. The rearrangement joins TRBV20-1 to TRBJ2-3, with TRBD2 identical over 7 bases. Trimming took 3 bases from V and 4 from J; bases not matched to a gene: 7. CDR3 length equals 14 residues. Germline-derived CDR1 and CDR2 are DFQATT and SNEGSKA (reference sequence). The CDR3 protein is CSARGGSASDTQYF. The CDR3, as DNA: TGCAGTGCTAGGGGGGGGTCAGCATCAGATACGCAGTATTTT.

The chain uses TRBV7-2 and TRBJ2-3; the match to TRBD2 covers 8 bases. The CDR3 sequence is 15 residues long. V lost 2 bases to trimming and J lost 4 bases; unmatched junction nucleotides: 5. In germline, CDR1 is SGHTA, CDR2 FQGNSA. In DNA, the CDR3 is TGTGCCAGCAGCTTATCGGGACTAGAAGCAGATACGCAGTATTTT. As protein: CASSLSGLEADTQYF.

This clonotype was detected a few times. The V and J genes are TRBV25-1 and TRBJ1-1; D gene ambiguous. Trimming took off 3 bases at V and 1 base at J, with 12 bases between the two ends. Germline CDR1 reads MGHDK; CDR2 reads SYGVNS. The CDR3 contains 15 residues. CDR3 in amino acids: CASSDGLTRNTEAFF. CDR3 sequence (DNA): TGTGCCAGCAGTGATGGATTGACCAGGAACACTGAAGCTTTCTTT.

The sample holds a few counts of this clonotype. The gene calls are TRBV12-3 or TRBV12-4 and TRBJ2-7, with a weak D call TRBD2 (6 bases). Trimming cost V 3 bases and J 9 bases, with 21 bases left between them. The CDR3 length is 15 residues. The CDR3 region has the DNA TGTGCCAGCAGTTTTGAATCGGGAGTCGTTCCCGGGCAGTACTTC. The encoded protein is CASSFESGVVPGQYF.

This clonotype was detected a few times. The chain employs TRBV7-9 and TRBJ2-2; TRBD1 agrees at 8 bases. This CDR3 has 13 residues. After removal of 3 bases from V and 9 bases from J, the junction contained 3 bases not matched to a gene. CDR1 is SEHNR, CDR2 FQNEAQ, per germline (reference sequence). CDR3 loop: CASSFRDRRELFF. For the CDR3, the DNA is TGTGCCAGCAGCTTCCGGGACAGGAGGGAGCTGTTTTTT.

This rearrangement joins TRBV6-2 or TRBV6-3 to TRBJ2-4, with D maybe TRBD2 (5 bases). The CDR3 is 14 residues long. The ends were cut back, 2 bases at V and 6 bases at J, with 11 bases in the middle. Germline V CDR1 and CDR2: MNHEY, SVGEGT. CDR3 loop: CASSYTRDGNIQYF. CDR3 nucleotide sequence: TGTGCCAGCAGTTACACTAGGGATGGAAACATTCAGTACTTC.

The sample holds a few counts of this clonotype. The CDR3 ends on some other residue instead of the conserved phenylalanine or tryptophan, so this is likely a read error. The DNA is left out, because the CDR3 cannot be placed on it with certainty; the CDR3 is given as TCRdb lists it. The rearrangement joins TRBV21-1 to TRBJ1-1. TRBV21-1 is termed a pseudogene. The CDR3 spans 9 residues, counting both ends. Here the CDR3 reads CASSKAGPA.